A selection of T cell receptor beta chains follows, all from one sample in a study of T cells in Graves' hyperthyroidism and ophthalmopathy. TCRdb ran MiXCR on the multiplex PCR reads and lists one entry per CDR3 protein. The table records about 640,000 distinct CDR3 sequences, around 13% of them present only once. The sample taken for sequencing was blood. Every receptor here comes from a woman in her fifties or sixties with Graves' ophthalmopathy. Each CDR3 is given with its conserved first and last residue. The D gene is left open where the match is weak. Rows give clone size only sometimes, using once, few, many, or a class for an expanded clone.

d_call	v_call	j_call	clone_size	cdr3_aa	cdr3_nt
-	TRBV5-1	TRBJ2-7	many	CASSLEQSYEQYF	TGCGCCAGCAGCTTGGAACAGAGTTACGAGCAGTACTTC
-	TRBV11-2	TRBJ1-6	-	CASQKIPGAGESPLHF	TGTGCCAGCCAAAAGATCCCAGGGGCCGGAGAATCACCCCTCCACTTT
TRBD2	TRBV5-1	TRBJ2-1	many	CASRLAVEQFF	TGCGCCAGCAGGCTAGCGGTTGAGCAGTTCTTC
TRBD2	TRBV7-9	TRBJ2-7	few	CASSWALAGGEQYF	TGTGCCAGCAGCTGGGCCCTAGCGGGAGGAGAGCAGTACTTC
TRBD1	TRBV2	TRBJ1-4	many	CAASRPGGKDEKLFF	TGTGCCGCCAGCAGGCCAGGGGGGAAAGATGAAAAACTGTTTTTT
TRBD1	TRBV27	TRBJ2-5	-	CASSLSPTGSETQYF	TGTGCCAGCAGTTTATCCCCGACAGGGTCAGAGACCCAGTACTTC
-	TRBV28	TRBJ1-3	few	CASSEDRTLSGNTIYF	TGTGCCAGCAGTGAAGACAGGACGCTCTCTGGAAACACCATATATTTT
-	TRBV25-1	TRBJ1-5	few	CASKEAGGNQPQHF	TGTGCCAGCAAGGAGGCCGGCGGCAATCAGCCCCAGCATTTT
TRBD1	TRBV28	TRBJ2-2	many	CATGTVSTGELFF	TGTGCCACCGGGACAGTAAGCACCGGGGAGCTGTTTTTT
-	TRBV3-1	TRBJ2-7	many	CASSPPLQWPDPYEQYF	TGTGCCAGCAGCCCCCCTTTACAGTGGCCAGACCCCTACGAGCAGTACTTC
TRBD1	TRBV19	TRBJ1-5	few	CASSTSGGGSQPQHF	TGTGCCAGTAGTACCTCAGGGGGGGGTTCTCAGCCCCAGCATTTT
-	TRBV7-3	TRBJ2-5	many	CASSLNRDGGETQYF	TGTGCCAGCAGCTTAAATCGGGACGGTGGGGAGACCCAGTACTTC
-	TRBV29-1	TRBJ2-7	few	CSVDLGRSGEQYF	TGCAGCGTTGACCTAGGGAGATCGGGAGAGCAGTACTTC
TRBD1	TRBV4-2	TRBJ2-7	many	CASSPIKGQVYEQYF	TGTGCCAGCAGCCCAATAAAGGGACAGGTCTACGAGCAGTACTTC
-	TRBV20-1	TRBJ2-1	many	CSARDFLDQGSYNEQFF	TGCAGTGCTAGAGATTTCTTGGACCAGGGGTCCTACAATGAGCAGTTCTTC
-	TRBV4-3	TRBJ2-5	-	CASSQDVSTGQTQETQYF	TGCGCCAGCAGCCAAGATGTCTCGACAGGACAAACCCAAGAGACCCAGTACTTC
-	TRBV6-2/TRBV6-3	TRBJ2-1	few	CASSSRELKRRNEQFF	TGTGCCAGCAGTTCCAGGGAGTTAAAGCGTAGGAATGAGCAGTTCTTC
-	TRBV18	TRBJ2-7	many	CASSPGVAASSYEQYF	TGTGCCAGCTCACCTGGAGTAGCGGCGAGCTCCTACGAGCAGTACTTC
-	TRBV11-2	TRBJ2-7	many	CASSLREYSYEQYF	TGTGCCAGCAGCTTGCGGGAATACTCCTACGAGCAGTACTTC
-	TRBV7-2	TRBJ2-3	many	CASLSPDDTDTQYF	TGTGCCAGCCTCTCCCCCGATGACACAGATACGCAGTATTTT
TRBD2	TRBV5-1	TRBJ2-1	many	CASSVYIGGRADNEQFF	TGCGCCAGCAGCGTCTACATTGGGGGGAGGGCCGACAATGAGCAGTTCTTC
TRBD2	TRBV7-3	TRBJ2-2	-	CASSDLAGGRHPTGELFF	TGTGCCAGCAGCGATCTAGCGGGAGGCCGCCACCCCACCGGGGAGCTGTTTTTT
-	TRBV12-3/TRBV12-4	TRBJ1-1	many	CASSDRFLNTEAFF	TGTGCCAGCAGTGACAGGTTTTTGAACACTGAAGCTTTCTTT
TRBD1	TRBV20-1	TRBJ2-7	many	CSLPGQGYEQYF	TGCAGCTTACCGGGACAGGGGTACGAGCAGTACTTC